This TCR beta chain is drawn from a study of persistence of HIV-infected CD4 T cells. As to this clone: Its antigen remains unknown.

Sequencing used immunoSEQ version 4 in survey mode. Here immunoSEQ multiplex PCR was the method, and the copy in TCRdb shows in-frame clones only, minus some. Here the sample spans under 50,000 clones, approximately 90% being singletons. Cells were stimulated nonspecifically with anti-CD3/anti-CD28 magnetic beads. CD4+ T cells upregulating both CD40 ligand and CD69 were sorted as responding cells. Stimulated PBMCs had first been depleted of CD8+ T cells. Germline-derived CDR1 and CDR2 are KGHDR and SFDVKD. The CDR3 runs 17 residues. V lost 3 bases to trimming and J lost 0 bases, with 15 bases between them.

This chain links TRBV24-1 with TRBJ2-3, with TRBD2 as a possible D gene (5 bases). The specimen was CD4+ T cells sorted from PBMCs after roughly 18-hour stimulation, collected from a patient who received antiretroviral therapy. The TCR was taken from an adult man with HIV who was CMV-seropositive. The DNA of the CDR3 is TGTGCCACCAGTGATCTCACGGACGGAGGTAGCACAGATACGCAGTATTTT. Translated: CATSDLTDGGSTDTQYF.